This T cell receptor beta chain was captured in a study of blood T cell repertoires in COVID-19. For the study at large: PBMCs, B-cell-depleted T cells, or T cells were the source of the cDNA or gDNA that made up the material.

Per the study methods: Nucleated cell counts were estimated from reference gene primer amplification. Produced via immunoSEQ multiplex PCR; TCRdb's table is partial and in-frame only. V and J calls and clone size come straight from that table; D and trimming were deduced from the DNA. The sample shows 200,000 to 300,000 clones, around 87% of them seen only once. Sequences were obtained from peripheral blood. This receptor was taken from a woman aged 50 to 65 with acute or convalescent COVID-19.

CDR3 nucleotides: TGTGCCAGCAGCTTAGACGGGGGAGATCAGCCCCAGCATTTT. It encodes CASSLDGGDQPQHF. The V and J genes are TRBV11-2 and TRBJ1-5; D may be TRBD1 (5 bases). The germline CDR1 and CDR2 sequences are SGHAT and FQNNGV. CDR3 length equals 14 residues. With 0 bases removed from V and 5 bases from J, the gap between germline ends came to 8 bases. Using reference TRBV11-2 and TRBJ1-5 for the parts outside the CDR3, the full variable domain is EAGVAQSPRYKIIEKRQSVAFWCNPISGHATLYWYQQILGQGPKLLIQFQNNGVVDDSQLPKDRFSAERLKGVDSTLKIQPAKLEDSAVYLCASSLDGGDQPQHFGDGTRLSIL.